One T cell receptor (beta chain) is described in this entry. The antigen is not known. This PCR relied on a set of 60 Vbeta primers and 13 Jbeta primers. Clones were read by immunoSEQ multiplex PCR, and TCRdb kept only the in-frame ones, dropping some. The table lists nearly 95,000 clones, approximately 75% of them singletons. Trimming removed 6 bases at V and 5 bases at J, with 14 bases between. The CDR3 is 14 residues long. Germline assignment: CDR1 MNHEY and CDR2 SMNVEV (reference sequence). This sample stems from a study of cytomegalovirus exposure and HLA in healthy donors. General study points: A later analysis found that most CMV-associated TCR beta chains appeared HLA-restricted.

The J gene is TRBJ1-5, the V gene TRBV27; D uncertain. The sequencing sample was made of PBMCs. This TCR was sampled from a woman in her thirties or forties in good health and CMV-seronegative. The CDR3 loop is CASRNSGVDQPQHF. The CDR3 DNA reads as TGTGCCAGCAGGAACAGTGGTGTCGATCAGCCCCAGCATTTT.